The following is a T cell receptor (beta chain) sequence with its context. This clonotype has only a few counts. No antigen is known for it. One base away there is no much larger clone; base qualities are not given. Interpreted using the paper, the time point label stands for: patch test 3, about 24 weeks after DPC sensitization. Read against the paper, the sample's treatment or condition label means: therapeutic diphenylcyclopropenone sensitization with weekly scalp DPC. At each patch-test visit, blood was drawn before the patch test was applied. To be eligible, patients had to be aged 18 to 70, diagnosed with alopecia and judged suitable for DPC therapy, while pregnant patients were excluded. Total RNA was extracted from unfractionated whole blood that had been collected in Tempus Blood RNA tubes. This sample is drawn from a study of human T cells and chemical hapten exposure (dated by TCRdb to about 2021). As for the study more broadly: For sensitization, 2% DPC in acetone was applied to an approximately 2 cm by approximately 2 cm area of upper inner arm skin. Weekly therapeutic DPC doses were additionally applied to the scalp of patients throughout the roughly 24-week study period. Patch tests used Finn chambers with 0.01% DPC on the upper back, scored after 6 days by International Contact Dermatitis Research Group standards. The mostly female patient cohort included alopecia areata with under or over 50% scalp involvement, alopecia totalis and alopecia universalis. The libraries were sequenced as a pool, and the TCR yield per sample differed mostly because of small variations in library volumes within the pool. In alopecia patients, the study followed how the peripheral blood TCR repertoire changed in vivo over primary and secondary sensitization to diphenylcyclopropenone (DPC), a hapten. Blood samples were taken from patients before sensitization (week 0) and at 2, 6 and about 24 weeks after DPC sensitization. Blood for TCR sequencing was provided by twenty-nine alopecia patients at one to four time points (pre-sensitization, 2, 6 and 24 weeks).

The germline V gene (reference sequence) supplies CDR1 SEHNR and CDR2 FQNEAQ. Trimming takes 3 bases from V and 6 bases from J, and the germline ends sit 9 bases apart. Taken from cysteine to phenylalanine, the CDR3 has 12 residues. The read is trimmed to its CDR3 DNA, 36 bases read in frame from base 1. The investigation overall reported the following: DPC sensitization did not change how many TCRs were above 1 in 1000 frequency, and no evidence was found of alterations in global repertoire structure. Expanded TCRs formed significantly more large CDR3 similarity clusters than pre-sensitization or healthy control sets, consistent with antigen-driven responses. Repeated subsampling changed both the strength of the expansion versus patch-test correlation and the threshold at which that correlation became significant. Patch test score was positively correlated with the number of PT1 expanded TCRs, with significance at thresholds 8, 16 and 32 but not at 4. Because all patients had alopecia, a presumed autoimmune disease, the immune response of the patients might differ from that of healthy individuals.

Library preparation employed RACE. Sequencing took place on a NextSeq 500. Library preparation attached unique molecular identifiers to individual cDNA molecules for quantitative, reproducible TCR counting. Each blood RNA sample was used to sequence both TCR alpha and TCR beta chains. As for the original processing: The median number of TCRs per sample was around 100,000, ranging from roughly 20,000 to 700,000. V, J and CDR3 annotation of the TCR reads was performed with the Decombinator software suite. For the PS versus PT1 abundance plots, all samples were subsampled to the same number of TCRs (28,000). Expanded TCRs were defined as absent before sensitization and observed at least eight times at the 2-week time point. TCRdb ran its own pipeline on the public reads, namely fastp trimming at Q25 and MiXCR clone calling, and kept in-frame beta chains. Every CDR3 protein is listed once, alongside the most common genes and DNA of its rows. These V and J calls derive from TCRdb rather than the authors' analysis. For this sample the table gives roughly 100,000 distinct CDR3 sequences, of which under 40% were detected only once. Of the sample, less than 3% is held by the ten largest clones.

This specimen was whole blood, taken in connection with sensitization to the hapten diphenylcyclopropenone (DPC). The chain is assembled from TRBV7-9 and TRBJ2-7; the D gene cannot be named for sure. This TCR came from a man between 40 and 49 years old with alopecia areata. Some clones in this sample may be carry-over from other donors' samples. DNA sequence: TGTGCCAGCAGCTTGGGTTTCGGCGAGCAGTACTTC. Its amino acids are CASSLGFGEQYF.